These 19 T cell receptor beta chains were sequenced from one sample in a study of PD-L1 blockade in urothelial cancer. Time point noted: peripheral blood 6 weeks after treatment start. Measured with immunoSEQ multiplex PCR; TCRdb has only the in-frame clones, and not every one. The sample includes 25,000 to 35,000 clones, 79% of them seen just once. Specimen: PBMCs, collected around atezolizumab (anti-PD-L1) treatment. All receptors derive from a man in his 70s with urothelial cancer.

With regard to this clone: The junction and the germline gene differ at one end; a read error may be behind it. The chain is built from TRBV6-1 and TRBJ2-2; weak D call: TRBD2 (6 bases). CDR3 length: 17 residues. Germline V gene data show CDR1 as MNHNS and CDR2 as SASEGT. CDR3 protein: CANSEFRGGANTGELFF. CDR3 coding DNA: TGTGCCAACAGTGAGTTTCGGGGAGGCGCGAACACCGGGGAGCTGTTTTTT.

The rearrangement joins TRBV7-3 to TRBJ2-1; D remains unclear. This CDR3 comprises 13 residues. Trimming left V 6 bases short and J 8 bases short, with 14 bases between. The germline V gene encodes CDR1 SGHTA and CDR2 FQGTGA. Written as DNA, the CDR3 is TGTGCCAGCAGGCACAGTTCCCTGGATGAGCAGTTCTTC. Amino acid sequence: CASRHSSLDEQFF.

This clone was seen a few times. V usage is TRBV2 and J usage is TRBJ2-2; the D gene is possibly TRBD2 (6 bases). The germline V and J ends were trimmed by 4 bases and 0 bases, with 9 bases remaining between them. This CDR3 contains 15 residues. The germline CDR1 and CDR2 sequences are SNHLY and FYNNEI. As DNA, the CDR3 is TGTGCCAGCAGTGTGCGACTAGCGAACACCGGGGAGCTGTTTTTT. Amino acid sequence: CASSVRLANTGELFF.

J is TRBJ2-5 and V is TRBV19, with 10 nucleotides matching TRBD1. The CDR3 totals 15 residues. Per germline, CDR1 LNHDA and CDR2 SQIVND (reference sequence). Trimming took 3 bases from V and 4 from J; bases not matched to a gene: 5. CDR3 sequence: CASSITGQGIETQYF. CDR3 sequence (DNA): TGTGCCAGTAGTATCACGGGACAGGGGATAGAGACCCAGTACTTC.

V gene TRBV29-1 combines with J gene TRBJ1-2; the match to TRBD1 covers 9 bases. CDR3 size: 16 residues. Per the germline V gene, CDR1 is SQVTM and CDR2 is ANQGSEA. The V gene end was trimmed by 6 bases and the J gene end by 1 base; junction bases not matched to a gene: 12. The CDR3 reads CSVLPGTGISNYGYTF. The CDR3 nucleotides read TGCAGCGTCCTACCGGGGACAGGGATAAGTAACTATGGCTACACCTTC.

J is TRBJ2-2 and V is TRBV19; the D is unclear. The CDR3 totals 14 residues. The V and J ends lost 7 bases and 1 base respectively, with 10 bases between them. The germline CDR1 and CDR2 sequences are LNHDA and SQIVND (reference sequence). The CDR3 bases are TGTGCCAGTAAAGCTGCAGGGAACACCGGGGAGCTGTTTTTT. Translation gives CASKAAGNTGELFF.

The chain links TRBV11-3 to TRBJ2-7; D possibly corresponds to TRBD1 (6 bases). From germline, CDR1 is SGHNT and CDR2 YENEEA. The CDR3 length is 14 residues. V lost 2 bases and J lost 7, with 15 bases in between. The CDR3: CASSLRQRTGEQYF. CDR3 in DNA: TGTGCCAGCAGCTTACGACAGAGAACAGGGGAGCAGTACTTC.

The V and J genes are TRBV6-6 and TRBJ2-7; 12 bases line up with TRBD1. CDR1 and CDR2 (germline): MNHNY, SVGAGI (reference sequence). The CDR3 spans 14 residues. V was clipped by 6 bases and J by 4 bases; unmatched bases: 4. CDR3 protein: CASSLGQGAYEQYF. The DNA of the CDR3 is TGTGCCAGCAGCCTGGGACAGGGGGCTTACGAGCAGTACTTC.

The chain couples TRBV7-2 to TRBJ1-1; D not resolved. Germline values: CDR1 SGHTA, CDR2 FQGNSA. CDR3 length: 14 residues. The V and J ends lost 5 bases and 6 bases respectively, with 16 bases between them. CDR3 in amino acids: CASSLRGGRPEAFF. CDR3 sequence (DNA): TGTGCCAGCAGCCTTCGGGGAGGGAGACCTGAAGCTTTCTTT.

V gene TRBV19 combines with J gene TRBJ2-6; tentative D call: TRBD2 (6 bases). CDR1 and CDR2 (germline): LNHDA, SQIVND (reference sequence). With 2 bases removed from V and 3 bases from J, the gap between germline ends came to 8 bases. The CDR3 sequence is 15 residues long. CDR3 in amino acids: CASSIRGFGANVLTF. In DNA, the CDR3 is TGTGCCAGTAGTATACGGGGGTTTGGGGCCAACGTCCTGACTTTC.

This chain joins TRBV5-4 and TRBJ1-1; no firm D call. The CDR3 is 14 residues long. The V gene lost 1 base and the J gene lost 3 bases, with 10 bases spanning the gap. CDR1 and CDR2 (germline): SGHNT, YYREEE (reference sequence). Here the CDR3 reads CASSLYHRDTEAFF. CDR3 DNA sequence: TGTGCCAGCAGCTTGTATCACAGAGACACTGAAGCTTTCTTT.

This clone was counted once. The chain recombines TRBV28 with TRBJ2-2; D is undetermined. There are 14 residues in the CDR3. V was clipped by 5 bases and J by 0 bases, with 7 bases between them. Germline V gives CDR1 MDHEN, CDR2 SYDVKM. CDR3 bases: TGTGCCAGCAGTCCTTTTACGAACACCGGGGAGCTGTTTTTT. Translating it yields CASSPFTNTGELFF.

Details on this clone: Other DNA sequences in this specimen translate into the identical CDR3. V is TRBV11-3 and J is TRBJ2-2; the D gene is possibly TRBD1 (5 bases). The CDR3 extends over 15 amino acids. V gave up 1 base and J gave up 2 bases, with 8 bases separating them. Looked up from germline, CDR1 is SGHNT and CDR2 is YENEEA. For the CDR3, the DNA is TGTGCCAGCAGCTTAGGGACACCTAACACCGGGGAGCTGTTTTTT. This gives the protein CASSLGTPNTGELFF.

This rearrangement joins TRBV7-2 to TRBJ1-4; D perhaps matches TRBD1 (5 bases). The V end lost 0 bases, the J end lost 8 bases, and 19 bases lay between the germline ends. The CDR3 length is 17 residues. Germline CDR1 is SGHTA and CDR2 is FQGNSA. CDR3 residues: CASSLAQAREGREKLFF. CDR3 nucleotide sequence: TGTGCCAGCAGCTTAGCACAGGCCCGGGAGGGAAGGGAAAAACTGTTTTTT.

This CDR3 is CASSPGWGSQPQHF. The DNA of the CDR3 is TGTGCCAGCAGCCCGGGCTGGGGCAGTCAGCCCCAGCATTTT. V usage is TRBV28 and J usage is TRBJ1-5, with D perhaps matching TRBD1 (5 bases). The CDR3 has 14 residues. V lost 6 bases to trimming and J lost 6 bases, with 15 bases between them. Germline V CDR1 and CDR2: MDHEN, SYDVKM.

In nucleotides, the CDR3 is TGCGCCAGCAGCTTGGCCGGACAGTTCTACGAGCAGTACTTC. This gives the protein CASSLAGQFYEQYF. V is TRBV5-1 and J is TRBJ2-7; tentatively, D is TRBD1 (6 bases). The V gene's germline CDR1 is SGHRS and CDR2 YFSETQ. This CDR3 contains 14 residues. V was pared by 0 bases and J by 3 bases, with 10 bases between. Drawing the rest from reference TRBV5-1 and TRBJ2-7, the complete variable domain is KAGVTQTPRYLIKTRGQQVTLSCSPISGHRSVSWYQQTPGQGLQFLFEYFSETQRNKGNFPGRFSGRQFSNSRSEMNVSTLELGDSALYLCASSLAGQFYEQYFGPGTRLTVT.

The chain has TRBV7-2 and TRBJ2-3; TRBD2 might be the D (5 bases). This CDR3 is built from 17 residues. V was cut by 5 bases and J by 1 base, with 19 bases left in between. CDR1 is SGHTA, CDR2 FQGNSA, per germline. The CDR3, as DNA: TGTGCCAGCAGCGCGGGCGTTGGTAGCCGTGGCACAGATACGCAGTATTTT. As protein: CASSAGVGSRGTDTQYF.

The chain has TRBV19 and TRBJ1-1; unclear D gene. Deletions cut 5 bases from V and 5 bases from J, with 9 bases between. CDR3 length: 12 residues. Germline CDR1 and CDR2: LNHDA and SQIVND (reference sequence). The DNA of the CDR3 is TGTGCCAGTAGTGTCGGGAGAACTGAAGCTTTCTTT. Its translation: CASSVGRTEAFF.

In this sample, this clone turned up a few times. This chain uses TRBV7-8 with TRBJ2-1; D gene unclear. Germline lookup yields CDR1 SGHVS and CDR2 FQNEAQ. CDR3 length: 11 amino acids. The ends were cut back, 3 bases at V and 14 bases at J, with 11 bases in the middle. The DNA for the CDR3 is TGTGCCAGCAGCTTTGCCGAGGAGAAGTTCTTC. This translates into CASSFAEEKFF.